The 30 T cell receptor beta chains given below trace back to one sample, sequenced in a study of beta chain features in type 1 diabetes. Study-wide results and caveats: Shorter TCRB CDR3s, moderately but significantly so, were found in Type 1 diabetes patients in all four CD4+ subsets.

Reverse transcribing all isolated RNA meant expressed TCRB transcripts were sequenced. Only in-frame clones appear in the TCRdb table, and some are missing; sequencing was by immunoSEQ multiplex PCR. The table includes roughly 700,000 clones, over 10% detected once. These receptors are not linked to any known antigen. Sample: naive CD4+ T cells from blood. Receptors were obtained from a man younger than 30 with type 1 diabetes.

This clone has a handful of counts. The rearrangement links TRBV30 to TRBJ1-1; D is perhaps TRBD1 (5 bases). V gave up 6 bases and J gave up 5 bases, with 7 bases separating them. Germline lookup yields CDR1 GTSNPN and CDR2 SVGIG (reference sequence). This CDR3 has 10 amino acids. CDR3 region: CACRQTEAFF. The CDR3 DNA reads TGTGCCTGCCGACAGACTGAAGCTTTCTTT.

This clone was found a few times. The rearrangement links TRBV10-3 to TRBJ2-7; D might be TRBD1 (6 bases). This CDR3 comprises 15 residues. The germline gives CDR1 ENHRY, CDR2 SYGVKD. Trimming took 3 bases from V and 3 from J, leaving 15 bases between them. The CDR3 sequence is CAISDPHEGGYEQYF. The CDR3 region has the DNA TGTGCCATCAGTGACCCTCACGAAGGGGGCTACGAGCAGTACTTC.

This chain uses TRBV29-1 with TRBJ2-1; D gene uncertain. The CDR3 has 13 residues. The germline V gene encodes CDR1 SQVTM and CDR2 ANQGSEA. Trimming pared 2 bases from V and 5 bases from J, leaving 10 bases between. The CDR3, as DNA: TGCAGCGTTGAATTCCAGACCCACAATGAGCAGTTCTTC. Amino acids: CSVEFQTHNEQFF.

Only a few counts were recorded for this clone. This chain joins TRBV5-1 and TRBJ2-2; D might be TRBD1 (5 bases). V was cut by 4 bases and J by 5 bases, with 12 bases left in between. The germline gives CDR1 SGHRS, CDR2 YFSETQ. The CDR3 has 14 amino acids. The CDR3 sequence: CASSLSKGTGELFF. DNA for the CDR3: TGCGCCAGCAGCCTTTCGAAGGGGACCGGGGAGCTGTTTTTT.

This clone was counted a few times. V gene TRBV2 combines with J gene TRBJ2-3; weak D call: TRBD2 (6 bases). With 3 bases removed from V and 1 base from J, the gap between germline ends came to 14 bases. Germline V CDR1 and CDR2: SNHLY, FYNNEI. This CDR3 is built from 16 residues. The CDR3 loop reads CASSDPASAGTDTQYF. The CDR3, as DNA: TGTGCCAGCAGTGACCCCGCTAGCGCGGGCACAGATACGCAGTATTTT.

V and J are TRBV13 and TRBJ2-3; D is unresolved. V lost 6 bases and J 2 bases, leaving 6 bases between the germline ends. The CDR3 is 12 residues long. Germline V gene sequence: CDR1 PRHDT, CDR2 FYEKMQ (reference sequence). The CDR3 region is CASRPYTDTQYF. The CDR3, as DNA: TGTGCCAGCAGACCTTACACAGATACGCAGTATTTT. Combining the CDR3 with reference TRBV13 and TRBJ2-3 gives the whole variable domain AAGVIQSPRHLIKEKRETATLKCYPIPRHDTVYWYQQGPGQDPQFLISFYEKMQSDKGSIPDRFSAQQFSDYHSELNMSSLELGDSALYFCASRPYTDTQYFGPGTRLTVL.

The genes are TRBV18 and TRBJ1-2; TRBD1 matches 9 bases. The junction had 19 bases not matched to a gene; V was cut back by 3 bases and J by 8 bases. The CDR3 runs 18 residues. Germline V gene sequence: CDR1 KGHSH, CDR2 LQKENI. For the CDR3, the DNA is TGTGCCAGCTCACCCGTTCCGGGACAGGGTAACACCCTGGGAGGCTACACCTTC. Translated: CASSPVPGQGNTLGGYTF.

This clone was recorded a few times. This chain joins TRBV29-1 and TRBJ1-1; TRBD1 matches 8 bases. The junction had 6 bases not matched to a gene; V was cut back by 6 bases and J by 0 bases. CDR1 is SQVTM, CDR2 ANQGSEA, per germline. The CDR3 totals 14 residues. This CDR3 reads CSVQQGDMNTEAFF. Written as DNA, the CDR3 is TGCAGCGTCCAACAGGGGGACATGAACACTGAAGCTTTCTTT.

This clone turned up a few times. V and J are TRBV30 and TRBJ1-5; D not certain. V was trimmed by 2 bases and J by 5 bases, leaving 13 bases between them. Germline lookup yields CDR1 GTSNPN and CDR2 SVGIG (reference sequence). This CDR3 contains 14 residues. CDR3 loop: CAWSRGFLDQPQHF. In DNA form, the CDR3 reads TGTGCCTGGAGTAGAGGATTCCTCGATCAGCCCCAGCATTTT.

This clone was seen more than once but under ten times. The chain recombines TRBV6-5 with TRBJ2-2; 8 positions agree with TRBD2. The V gene's germline CDR1 is MNHEY and CDR2 SVGAGI. CDR3 length: 15 amino acids. The V and J ends lost 6 bases and 4 bases, in that order; junction bases with no gene match: 7. The CDR3 protein is CASSPGLATTGELFF. The CDR3 DNA sequence: TGTGCCAGCAGCCCCGGACTAGCCACCACCGGGGAGCTGTTTTTT.

The CDR3 loop is CASSLGRKGLGTDTQYF. The CDR3 DNA reads as TGTGCCAGCAGTTTAGGAAGGAAGGGGCTCGGGACAGATACGCAGTATTTT. The chain uses TRBV28 and TRBJ2-3, with TRBD1 as a possible D gene (5 bases). The germline V gene has CDR1 MDHEN and CDR2 SYDVKM. This CDR3 has 17 amino acids. V was pared by 2 bases and J by 3 bases, with 18 bases between.

This clone was detected a few times. J is TRBJ1-1 and V is TRBV10-3; D gene uncertain. The CDR3 is made up of 13 amino acids. The germline V gene has CDR1 ENHRY and CDR2 SYGVKD. Trimming pared 11 bases from V and 1 base from J, leaving 14 bases between. This CDR3 reads CAGRGAGNTEAFF. Here the CDR3 DNA reads TGTGCCGGTAGAGGTGCGGGGAACACTGAAGCTTTCTTT.

The gene calls are TRBV30 and TRBJ1-3; D not certain. Germline lookup yields CDR1 GTSNPN and CDR2 SVGIG (reference sequence). The ends were cut back, 0 bases at V and 8 bases at J, with 8 bases in the middle. The CDR3 is 12 residues long. CDR3 amino acids: CAWSVEEDTIYF. The CDR3 nucleotides read TGTGCCTGGAGTGTCGAGGAAGACACCATATATTTT.

V is TRBV4-1 and J is TRBJ1-3; the D is unclear. The CDR3 consists of 16 residues. V lost 3 bases, J lost 0 bases, and 12 bases lay in between. CDR1 MGHRA and CDR2 YSYEKL come from the germline V gene. The CDR3 nucleotides are TGCGCCAGCAGCCAGCCTGGCGGGAGCTCTGGAAACACCATATATTTT. It specifies CASSQPGGSSGNTIYF.

In its sample, this clone was seen a few times. The chain has TRBV30 and TRBJ1-6; 8 bases match TRBD1. The CDR3 spans 13 residues. With V trimmed by 4 bases and J by 11 bases, 7 bases remained unmatched. The V gene's germline CDR1 is GTSNPN and CDR2 SVGIG (reference sequence). The CDR3 sequence: CAWTDRGAAPLHF. The CDR3 nucleotides are TGTGCCTGGACCGACAGGGGTGCTGCACCCCTCCACTTT.

This clone was picked up a small number of times. V usage is TRBV2 and J usage is TRBJ1-6; 8 bases map to TRBD1. V lost 7 bases and J lost 7; bases outside the gene matches: 9. The CDR3 loop spans 15 amino acids. Germline CDR1 and CDR2: SNHLY and FYNNEI. CDR3 loop: CASILQGVGNSPLHF. CDR3 DNA: TGTGCCAGCATCCTACAGGGGGTAGGGAATTCACCCCTCCACTTT.

This chain connects TRBV7-2 to TRBJ2-2; D call uncertain. V was trimmed by 4 bases and J by 2 bases, leaving 11 bases between them. Looked up from germline, CDR1 is SGHTA and CDR2 is FQGNSA. CDR3 size: 15 residues. This CDR3 is CASSSGYQNTGELFF. CDR3 coding DNA: TGTGCCAGCAGCTCCGGTTACCAAAACACCGGGGAGCTGTTTTTT.

This clone has just a few counts. The chain uses TRBV18 and TRBJ2-1; tentatively, D is TRBD1 (5 bases). The CDR3 totals 16 residues. V dropped 0 bases and J dropped 2 bases, with 11 bases sitting between them. The germline gives CDR1 KGHSH, CDR2 LQKENI. CDR3 loop: CASSPPQGGPYNEQFF. The CDR3 region has the DNA TGTGCCAGCTCACCACCCCAGGGTGGCCCCTACAATGAGCAGTTCTTC.

The chain links TRBV30 to TRBJ2-1; D may be TRBD1 or TRBD2 (5 bases each). Trimming removed 0 bases from V and 14 bases from J, with 17 bases in between. Germline CDR1 and CDR2: GTSNPN and SVGIG (reference sequence). CDR3 length equals 13 residues. CDR3 bases: TGTGCCTGGAGTGTACGGAAGGTAGGGACCGAGTTCTTC. This codes for CAWSVRKVGTEFF. The whole variable domain, filled in from reference TRBV30 and TRBJ2-1, reads SQTIHQWPATLVQPVGSPLSLECTVEGTSNPNLYWYRQAAGRGLQLLFYSVGIGQISSEVPQNLSASRPQDRQFILSSKKLLLSDSGFYLCAWSVRKVGTEFFGPGTRLTVL.

There are a few counts of this clone. The chain couples TRBV5-1 to TRBJ1-2; D gene ambiguous. Germline CDR1 reads SGHRS; CDR2 reads YFSETQ. The CDR3 runs 15 residues. V lost 5 bases, J lost 2 bases, and 16 bases lay in between. CDR3 DNA: TGCGCCAGCAGACTCCAACCCACAGAAAACTATGGCTACACCTTC. Its translation: CASRLQPTENYGYTF.

This chain links TRBV27 with TRBJ2-7; TRBD2 agrees at 8 bases. Trimming at V came to 2 bases and at J to 3 bases, leaving 9 bases not matched to a gene. CDR3 length equals 16 residues. The germline gives CDR1 MNHEY, CDR2 SMNVEV (reference sequence). This chain's CDR3 is CASSLMSGGTYYEQYF. The CDR3 coding sequence is TGTGCCAGCAGTTTAATGTCGGGGGGGACATACTACGAGCAGTACTTC.

In its sample, this clone was seen a few times. The V call is TRBV20-1, the J call TRBJ2-5, with D tentatively TRBD1 (5 bases). Germline loops: CDR1 DFQATT, CDR2 SNEGSKA (reference sequence). Trimming stripped 5 bases from V and 13 bases from J, with 8 bases between. The CDR3 runs to 8 residues. The CDR3 coding sequence is TGCAGTGCTCTGGGGCTGTACTTC. Protein: CSALGLYF.

The chain joins TRBV10-3 to TRBJ2-3, with D possibly matching TRBD2 (7 bases). Germline V gives CDR1 ENHRY, CDR2 SYGVKD. The V end was cut by 1 base, the J end by 6 bases, with 17 bases between. The CDR3 totals 16 residues. CDR3 coding DNA: TGTGCCATCAGTGAGTTGCGCGGGGGCCGCGGGGATACGCAGTATTTT. The encoded protein is CAISELRGGRGDTQYF.

This clone appeared a few times. V and J are TRBV2 and TRBJ2-5; D gene unclear. The V gene's germline CDR1 is SNHLY and CDR2 FYNNEI. This CDR3 has 11 residues. V lost 6 bases and J lost 3, with 5 bases in between. The CDR3 here is CASRPEETQYF. The CDR3 DNA is TGTGCCAGCAGGCCCGAAGAGACCCAGTACTTC.

Only a few counts were recorded for this clone. The chain links TRBV29-1 to TRBJ1-4; D not certain. This CDR3 has 12 amino acids. Trimming cost V 6 bases and J 8 bases, with 13 bases left between them. The V gene's germline CDR1 is SQVTM and CDR2 ANQGSEA. CDR3 residues: CSVGPSVEKLFF. The CDR3 nucleotides are TGCAGCGTCGGACCCTCGGTGGAAAAACTGTTTTTT.

V is TRBV30 and J is TRBJ2-1, with TRBD2 as a possible D gene (5 bases). This CDR3 region has 13 residues. In germline, CDR1 is GTSNPN, CDR2 SVGIG (reference sequence). V was clipped by 7 bases and J by 3 bases, with 13 bases between them. CDR3 bases: TGTGCCTCCACCAAAGACTACTACAATGAGCAGTTCTTC. It encodes CASTKDYYNEQFF.

As to this clone: Other nucleotide sequences from this sample produce the same CDR3. This rearrangement joins TRBV4-1 to TRBJ2-7; possible D gene TRBD1, 5 bases. Germline values: CDR1 MGHRA, CDR2 YSYEKL. V was trimmed by 0 bases and J by 3 bases, leaving 9 bases between them. The CDR3 spans 14 residues. The CDR3 here is CASSQDQGIYEQYF. CDR3 sequence (DNA): TGCGCCAGCAGCCAAGATCAGGGAATCTACGAGCAGTACTTC.

In its sample, this clone was seen a few times. The V call is TRBV4-1, the J call TRBJ2-5; TRBD2 matches 10 bases. Germline values: CDR1 MGHRA, CDR2 YSYEKL. CDR3 length equals 18 residues. J was trimmed by 2 bases and V by 4 bases; bases with no gene match: 13. In DNA, the CDR3 is TGCGCCAGCAGCCGCGTGAGCGGGGGGGCCATGAGGCAAGAGACCCAGTACTTC. Translation: CASSRVSGGAMRQETQYF.

This clone was observed a handful of times. V usage is TRBV12-5 and J usage is TRBJ2-1; weak D call: TRBD2 (6 bases). V dropped 8 bases and J dropped 3 bases, with 11 bases sitting between them. The CDR3 is 13 amino acids. The germline gives CDR1 LGHNT, CDR2 FRNRAP. In DNA form, the CDR3 reads TGTGCTAGTAGGTGGAGGGACTACAATGAGCAGTTCTTC. Its translation is CASRWRDYNEQFF.

The rearrangement links TRBV29-1 to TRBJ1-3; tentatively, D is TRBD1 (5 bases). Germline loops: CDR1 SQVTM, CDR2 ANQGSEA. V lost 8 bases, J lost 0 bases, and 17 bases lay in between. The CDR3 sequence is 15 residues long. The CDR3 spells CSYRGREGSGNTIYF. For the CDR3, the DNA is TGCAGCTATCGGGGCCGAGAGGGCTCTGGAAACACCATATATTTT.